This entry lists 4 T cell receptor beta chains sequenced from one sample in a study of siplizumab effects on memory and regulatory T cells. TCRdb's copy holds only in-frame clones and misses some; the assay was immunoSEQ multiplex PCR. The sample includes some 97,000 clones, around 94% of them seen just once. Sequencing was performed on Tregs sorted from blood. Receptor source: a human donor in good health.

The chain recombines TRBV7-8 with TRBJ2-3; 11 bases align to TRBD2. Germline V gene data show CDR1 as SGHVS and CDR2 as FQNEAQ. Losses at the gene ends were 5 bases for V and 4 bases for J; bases not matched to a gene: 8. This CDR3 region has 16 residues. The DNA of the CDR3 is TGTGCCAGCAGCCAGAATAGCGGGAGGGCGCCAGATACGCAGTATTTT. It codes for CASSQNSGRAPDTQYF.

The V and J genes are TRBV27 and TRBJ2-3; D is uncertain. The germline V gene encodes CDR1 MNHEY and CDR2 SMNVEV (reference sequence). V lost 1 base, J lost 1 base, and 6 bases lay in between. The CDR3 spans 14 residues. The CDR3 is CASSLWSGTDTQYF. The CDR3, as DNA: TGTGCCAGCAGTTTATGGAGTGGCACAGATACGCAGTATTTT.

The chain couples TRBV5-1 to TRBJ2-3; 7 nucleotides align to TRBD2. V lost 2 bases, J lost 1 base, and 16 bases stayed unmatched. The CDR3 extends over 19 amino acids. The germline V gene encodes CDR1 SGHRS and CDR2 YFSETQ. CDR3 loop: CASSLLGPRASGGTDTQYF. The CDR3 DNA reads as TGCGCCAGCAGCTTACTGGGGCCGAGGGCTAGCGGCGGCACAGATACGCAGTATTTT.

The chain combines TRBV6-5 with TRBJ1-2; D is unclear. This CDR3 is 14 amino acids long. Germline lookup yields CDR1 MNHEY and CDR2 SVGAGI. V lost 1 base and J 3 bases, leaving 9 bases between the germline ends. The DNA of the CDR3 is TGTGCCAGCAGTTACTTGGACCACGACTATGGCTACACCTTC. Its translation is CASSYLDHDYGYTF.